What follows are 9 T cell receptor beta chains derived from one specimen sequenced in a study of blood T cell repertoires in COVID-19. Generated by immunoSEQ multiplex PCR, the TCRdb table keeps only in-frame clones and is missing some. The sample carries 60,000 to 65,000 clones, 76% recorded once. The specimen was peripheral blood. Receptors originate from a woman of 80 years or more with acute or convalescent COVID-19.

The chain combines TRBV10-3 with TRBJ1-1; D possibly corresponds to TRBD1 (5 bases). The CDR3 is made up of 14 amino acids. Trimming shortened V by 4 bases and J by 1 base, and 10 bases separated the two germline ends. CDR1 is ENHRY and CDR2 is SYGVKD in the germline V gene. The CDR3 here is CAISVGQGNTEAFF. In DNA, the CDR3 is TGTGCCATCAGTGTAGGGCAGGGGAACACTGAAGCTTTCTTT.

The chain uses TRBV14 and TRBJ2-3, with D possibly TRBD2 on 6 matching bases. V dropped 0 bases and J dropped 5 bases, with 9 bases sitting between them. There are 14 residues in the CDR3. Germline V CDR1 and CDR2: SGHDN, FVKESK. For the CDR3, the DNA is TGTGCCAGCAGCCAAGAAGTGGGAGGAGATACGCAGTATTTT. Encoded protein: CASSQEVGGDTQYF.

The V call is TRBV5-1, the J call TRBJ1-4; D call uncertain. Germline V gene lookup returns CDR1 SGHRS and CDR2 YFSETQ. This CDR3 contains 12 residues. Between the trimmed V and J ends, which lost 4 bases and 7 bases, there was a span of 8 bases. The CDR3 DNA sequence: TGCGCCAGCAGCCCGGAGGGTGAAAAACTGTTTTTT. Its translation: CASSPEGEKLFF.

This chain connects TRBV3-1 (or the pseudogene TRBV3-2) to TRBJ2-3, with D maybe TRBD1 (6 bases). Germline V gene sequence: CDR1 LGHDT, CDR2 YNNKEL (reference sequence). The germline V and J ends were trimmed by 4 bases and 3 bases, with 11 bases remaining between them. The CDR3 runs 14 residues. This chain's CDR3 is CASSLWTETDTQYF. CDR3 in DNA: TGTGCCAGCAGCCTATGGACAGAAACAGATACGCAGTATTTT.

This clone showed up just a few times. This sequence joins TRBV6-6 and TRBJ2-7; TRBD1 aligns across 7 bases. The germline V gene has CDR1 MNHNY and CDR2 SVGAGI (reference sequence). The ends lost 2 bases at V and 4 bases at J; junction bases unmatched: 2. The CDR3 contains 13 residues. Written as DNA, the CDR3 is TGTGCCAGCAGTTACCAGGACAGGTACGAGCAGTACTTC. The encoded protein is CASSYQDRYEQYF.

The rearrangement joins TRBV11-2 to TRBJ1-2; D ambiguous. Germline loops: CDR1 SGHAT, CDR2 FQNNGV. V lost 4 bases to trimming and J lost 2 bases, with 20 bases between them. This CDR3 has 17 amino acids. DNA of the CDR3: TGTGCCAGCAGCTCCGGGGTCCAATTCTGGGGAAACTATGGCTACACCTTC. Protein sequence: CASSSGVQFWGNYGYTF.

This chain connects TRBV11-3 to TRBJ2-1; TRBD2 matches at 13 bases. Unmatched junction bases numbered 3, after V lost 5 bases and J lost 5 bases. The CDR3 loop spans 15 amino acids. Germline V gene sequence: CDR1 SGHNT, CDR2 YENEEA. Written as DNA, the CDR3 is TGTGCCAGCAGCCAGGGACTAGCGGGGAACAATGAGCAGTTCTTC. Translated: CASSQGLAGNNEQFF. Combining the CDR3 with reference TRBV11-3 and TRBJ2-1 gives the whole variable domain EAGVVQSPRYKIIEKKQPVAFWCNPISGHNTLYWYLQNLGQGPELLIRYENEEAVDDSQLPKDRFSAERLKGVDSTLKIQPAELGDSAVYLCASSQGLAGNNEQFFGPGTRLTVL.

The chain is built from TRBV18 and TRBJ2-3; 14 positions match TRBD2. The CDR3 has 19 residues. CDR1 is KGHSH, CDR2 LQKENI, per germline. The ends lost 5 bases at V and 5 bases at J; junction bases unmatched: 15. The CDR3 spells CASSFWTSGRMGVQDTQYF. CDR3 coding DNA: TGTGCCAGCTCATTCTGGACTAGCGGGAGGATGGGGGTTCAAGATACGCAGTATTTT.

This clone came up a few times. The chain is built from TRBV7-2 and TRBJ2-2; the D gene is possibly TRBD2 (5 bases). From germline, CDR1 is SGHTA and CDR2 FQGNSA. This CDR3 region has 16 residues. V was pared by 3 bases and J by 4 bases, with 15 bases between. The CDR3 spells CASSFLSYTSTGELFF. The CDR3 DNA follows: TGTGCCAGCAGCTTTCTTTCCTATACTAGCACCGGGGAGCTGTTTTTT.